The 10 T cell receptor beta chains in this list originate from one sample, sequenced in a study of T cell responses to AZD1222 COVID-19 vaccine. TCRdb's table, derived via immunoSEQ multiplex PCR, lists solely in-frame clones and lacks some. The sample holds roughly 100,000 clones, approximately 90% seen once. The sequenced sample was peripheral blood, obtained on day 0 of AZD1222 vaccination. Receptors originate from an adult in good health.

The chain is built from TRBV19 and TRBJ2-6; D gene unclear. From germline, CDR1 is LNHDA and CDR2 SQIVND (reference sequence). The V gene lost 1 base and the J gene lost 2 bases, with 6 bases spanning the gap. The CDR3 loop spans 15 amino acids. The chain's CDR3 is CASSIGFAGANVLTF. For the CDR3, the DNA is TGTGCCAGTAGTATAGGATTTGCTGGGGCCAACGTCCTGACTTTC.

The rearrangement uses TRBV25-1 and TRBJ2-5; 12 nucleotides match TRBD2. The trim removed 2 bases at V and 5 bases at J, leaving 6 bases unmatched. Germline V gene sequence: CDR1 MGHDK, CDR2 SYGVNS. The CDR3 has 16 residues. The chain's CDR3 is CASSERRTSGIETQYF. CDR3 DNA sequence: TGTGCCAGCAGTGAACGAAGGACTAGCGGGATTGAGACCCAGTACTTC.

The V and J genes are TRBV5-4 and TRBJ1-1, with a tentative D call TRBD1 (6 bases). From germline, CDR1 is SGHNT and CDR2 YYREEE (reference sequence). V was pared by 5 bases and J by 1 base, with 18 bases between. This CDR3 is built from 16 residues. In DNA form, the CDR3 reads TGTGCCAGCAGGACTGGGATCGGACAGCAGAACACTGAAGCTTTCTTT. This translates into CASRTGIGQQNTEAFF. Full variable domain (rest looked up from reference TRBV5-4 and TRBJ1-1): ETGVTQSPTHLIKTRGQQVTLRCSSQSGHNTVSWYQQALGQGPQFIFQYYREEENGRGNFPPRFSGLQFPNYSSELNVNALELDDSALYLCASRTGIGQQNTEAFFGQGTRLTVV.

This chain links TRBV4-2 with TRBJ1-1; D possibly corresponds to TRBD1 (5 bases). CDR3 length: 15 residues. V was cut by 4 bases and J by 4 bases, with 16 bases left in between. Germline values: CDR1 LGHNA, CDR2 YNFKEQ. The DNA of the CDR3 is TGTGCCAGCAGCCCTGAGGGTGTGGGGGGCACTGAAGCTTTCTTT. This encodes CASSPEGVGGTEAFF.

This clone has only one observation. This rearrangement joins TRBV12-3 or TRBV12-4 to TRBJ1-2; no definite D call. The CDR3 totals 13 residues. V dropped 5 bases and J dropped 3 bases, with 10 bases sitting between them. The CDR3 is CASSRDGDYGYTF. The CDR3 region has the DNA TGTGCCAGCAGTCGAGACGGGGACTATGGCTACACCTTC.

This chain joins TRBV10-3 and TRBJ2-2; TRBD2 matches 9 bases. The CDR3 is 16 residues long. Trimming took 5 bases from V and 0 from J; bases not matched to a gene: 4. The germline V gene has CDR1 ENHRY and CDR2 SYGVKD. The CDR3: CAISLGLASNTGELFF. CDR3 DNA sequence: TGTGCCATCAGTCTCGGACTAGCGTCGAACACCGGGGAGCTGTTTTTT.

There are a few counts of this clone. The V call is TRBV7-3, the J call TRBJ2-2; TRBD1 matches 11 bases. Germline CDR1 and CDR2: SGHTA and FQGTGA. The V segment lost 5 bases and the J segment 3 bases; nucleotides outside the gene matches: 5. The CDR3 runs 16 residues. This chain's CDR3 is CASSNGQGADTGELFF. The CDR3 DNA reads as TGTGCCAGCAGCAACGGACAGGGGGCGGACACCGGGGAGCTGTTTTTT.

CDR3 residues: CASSWAGPPGEQYF. The CDR3 region has the DNA TGTGCCAGCTCGTGGGCCGGACCCCCGGGGGAGCAGTACTTC. The chain is built from TRBV7-2 and TRBJ2-7; a possible D gene is TRBD2 (5 bases). This CDR3 has 14 residues. The V gene lost 8 bases and the J gene lost 7 bases, with 21 bases spanning the gap. Germline CDR1 and CDR2: SGHTA and FQGNSA.

J is TRBJ1-2 and V is TRBV5-6; TRBD1 aligns across 8 bases. CDR1 and CDR2 from the germline V gene are SGHDT and YYEEEE. The V gene end was trimmed by 9 bases and the J gene end by 1 base; junction bases not matched to a gene: 8. This CDR3 is built from 14 residues. The CDR3 loop is CATRQGPINYGYTF. CDR3 coding DNA: TGTGCCACCAGACAGGGGCCAATTAACTATGGCTACACCTTC.

V is TRBV5-4 and J is TRBJ2-3, with 7 bases aligning to TRBD2. J was trimmed by 1 base and V by 5 bases; bases with no gene match: 4. Germline V lookup: CDR1 SGHNT, CDR2 YYREEE (reference sequence). The CDR3 is made up of 14 amino acids. The CDR3 sequence: CASSFTSGTDTQYF. CDR3 coding DNA: TGTGCCAGCAGTTTCACTAGCGGCACAGATACGCAGTATTTT.